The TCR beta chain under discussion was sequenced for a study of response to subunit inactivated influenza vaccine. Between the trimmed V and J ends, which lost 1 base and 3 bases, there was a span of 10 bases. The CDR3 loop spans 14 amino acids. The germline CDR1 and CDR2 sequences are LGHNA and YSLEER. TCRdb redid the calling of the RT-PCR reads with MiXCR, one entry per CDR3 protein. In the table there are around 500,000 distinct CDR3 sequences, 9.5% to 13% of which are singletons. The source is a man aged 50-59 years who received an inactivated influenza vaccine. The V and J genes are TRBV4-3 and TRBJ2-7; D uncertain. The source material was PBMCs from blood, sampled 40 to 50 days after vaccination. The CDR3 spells CASSQGTDFYEQYF. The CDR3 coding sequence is TGCGCCAGCAGCCAAGGGACCGATTTCTACGAGCAGTACTTC.